One sample yielded the 23 T cell receptor beta chains listed below, sequenced in a study of shared clonotypes between healthy human individuals. TCRdb's table, derived via immunoSEQ multiplex PCR, lists solely in-frame clones and lacks some. The table includes hundreds of thousands of clones, about 95% detected once. CD45RO-negative cells were positively selected for CCR7, leaving out terminally differentiated effector memory CD45RA+ cells. The sample taken for sequencing was naive CD8+ T cells sorted from blood. Source of these receptors: a woman under 40 in good health.

This sequence joins TRBV28 and TRBJ1-5; a possible D gene is TRBD1 (6 bases). V dropped 1 base and J dropped 1 base, with 11 bases sitting between them. CDR1 and CDR2 (germline): MDHEN, SYDVKM. The CDR3 sequence is 16 residues long. CDR3 sequence (DNA): TGTGCCAGCAGTTTATCACACAGGGTAAGCAATCAGCCCCAGCATTTT. Protein sequence: CASSLSHRVSNQPQHF.

The CDR3 sequence: CASKFTSGSDGELFF. The CDR3 region has the DNA TGCGCCAGCAAATTCACTAGCGGGAGTGACGGGGAGCTGTTTTTT. This rearrangement joins TRBV10-2 to TRBJ2-2; 11 bases are shared with TRBD2. J gave up 7 bases and V 7 bases, and 8 bases lay outside the gene matches. The CDR3 loop spans 15 amino acids. Germline values: CDR1 WSHSY, CDR2 SAAADI.

The chain recombines TRBV27 with TRBJ2-3; 11 bases are shared with TRBD2. The CDR3 is 16 amino acids. The trim removed 1 base at V and 6 bases at J, leaving 6 bases unmatched. Germline CDR1 reads MNHEY; CDR2 reads SMNVEV (reference sequence). The CDR3 here is CASSLYASGRMDTQYF. The CDR3 DNA sequence: TGTGCCAGCAGTTTATATGCTAGCGGGAGGATGGATACGCAGTATTTT.

The J gene is TRBJ1-1, the V gene TRBV6-1, with D possibly TRBD1 on 6 matching bases. V was cut by 8 bases and J by 0 bases, with 7 bases left in between. The V gene's germline CDR1 is MNHNS and CDR2 SASEGT. The CDR3 is 12 residues long. DNA for the CDR3: TGTGCCAGCCGGGGGCTGAACACTGAAGCTTTCTTT. Amino acids: CASRGLNTEAFF.

This chain connects TRBV28 to TRBJ1-1; D possibly corresponds to TRBD1 (5 bases). The CDR3 extends over 14 amino acids. Deletions cut 7 bases from V and 5 bases from J, with 17 bases between. CDR1 MDHEN and CDR2 SYDVKM come from the germline V gene. The CDR3 loop reads CASNRAGVWTEAFF. In nucleotides, the CDR3 is TGTGCCAGCAACCGAGCGGGGGTTTGGACTGAAGCTTTCTTT.

Here the CDR3 reads CACHVLPGANVLTF. The DNA of the CDR3 is TGTGCCTGTCACGTCCTCCCTGGGGCCAACGTCCTGACTTTC. The chain links TRBV30 to TRBJ2-6; D is unclear. The CDR3 is made up of 14 amino acids. CDR1 is GTSNPN, CDR2 SVGIG, per germline (reference sequence). Trimming took off 6 bases at V and 2 bases at J, with 11 bases between the two ends.

The rearrangement links TRBV28 to TRBJ1-4; the D gene is possibly TRBD1 (6 bases). Germline V gene lookup returns CDR1 MDHEN and CDR2 SYDVKM. The length of the CDR3 is 14 residues. Trimming removed 5 bases from V and 3 bases from J, with 10 bases in between. CDR3 protein: CASSPTGSNEKLFF. CDR3 nucleotides: TGTGCCAGCAGTCCGACAGGCTCTAATGAAAAACTGTTTTTT.

This chain joins TRBV6-5 and TRBJ2-7, with TRBD1 identical over 10 bases. Germline CDR1 is MNHEY and CDR2 is SVGAGI. This CDR3 region has 13 residues. V trimming: 5 bases; J trimming: 6 bases; junction bases outside the gene matches: 4. CDR3 amino acids: CASSLGTGAEQYF. Written as DNA, the CDR3 is TGTGCCAGCAGTCTAGGGACAGGGGCCGAGCAGTACTTC.

The chain joins TRBV14 to TRBJ2-7, with a possible D match to TRBD1 (6 bases). Germline V gene data show CDR1 as SGHDN and CDR2 as FVKESK. CDR3 length: 15 amino acids. V dropped 4 bases and J dropped 2 bases, with 15 bases sitting between them. The CDR3: CASSREQGFPYEQYF. For the CDR3, the DNA is TGTGCCAGCAGCCGAGAACAGGGATTTCCCTACGAGCAGTACTTC.

Concerning this clone itself: Other DNA sequences from this sample encode an identical CDR3 as well. The chain carries TRBV27 and TRBJ1-1, with 8 positions matching TRBD1. The CDR3 is 12 residues long. The junction had 2 bases not matched to a gene; V was cut back by 6 bases and J by 5 bases. Germline CDR1 and CDR2: MNHEY and SMNVEV (reference sequence). CDR3 sequence: CASRTGGTEAFF. The CDR3 DNA sequence: TGTGCCAGCAGAACAGGGGGGACTGAAGCTTTCTTT.

The V call is TRBV2, the J call TRBJ1-1; possibly TRBD1 for D (6 bases). V was pared by 2 bases and J by 3 bases, with 16 bases between. The V gene's germline CDR1 is SNHLY and CDR2 FYNNEI. The CDR3 sequence is 16 residues long. The CDR3 sequence is CASSELGSTGYTEAFF. CDR3 sequence (DNA): TGTGCCAGCAGTGAACTTGGTAGTACAGGGTACACTGAAGCTTTCTTT.

The rearrangement uses TRBV4-1 and TRBJ2-7; possibly TRBD2 for D (6 bases). The germline V gene encodes CDR1 MGHRA and CDR2 YSYEKL. The CDR3 sequence is 16 residues long. V gave up 3 bases and J gave up 0 bases, with 15 bases separating them. This CDR3 is CASSHPSVAASYEQYF. The DNA of the CDR3 is TGCGCCAGCAGCCACCCCTCCGTAGCGGCCTCCTACGAGCAGTACTTC.

This clone was observed once. V usage is TRBV19 and J usage is TRBJ2-1; TRBD2 agrees at 11 bases. Germline V gene data show CDR1 as LNHDA and CDR2 as SQIVND (reference sequence). The ends lost 6 bases at V and 2 bases at J; junction bases unmatched: 3. CDR3 size: 15 residues. CDR3 DNA sequence: TGTGCCAGTAGGAAACTAGCGGGGGCCTACAATGAGCAGTTCTTC. This encodes CASRKLAGAYNEQFF.

Worth noting for this clone: This sample includes further DNA sequences coding for the same CDR3. The chain has TRBV27 and TRBJ2-7, with D perhaps TRBD1 or TRBD2 (5 bases each). CDR1 and CDR2 (germline): MNHEY, SMNVEV (reference sequence). The CDR3 length is 12 residues. V lost 2 bases to trimming and J lost 5 bases, with 7 bases between them. The CDR3 region is CASSLGGNEQYF. The CDR3, as DNA: TGTGCCAGCAGTTTAGGGGGTAACGAGCAGTACTTC.

The chain links TRBV7-2 to TRBJ1-5; D uncertain. This CDR3 spans 17 amino acids. Germline values: CDR1 SGHTA, CDR2 FQGNSA. The V end was cut by 1 base, the J end by 0 bases, with 13 bases between. The CDR3 sequence: CASSLGPRHYSNQPQHF. CDR3 nucleotides: TGTGCCAGCAGCTTAGGGCCAAGGCATTATAGCAATCAGCCCCAGCATTTT.

J is TRBJ1-4 and V is TRBV6-5; no reliable D call. The V gene lost 2 bases and the J gene lost 8 bases, with 15 bases spanning the gap. In germline, CDR1 is MNHEY, CDR2 SVGAGI. This CDR3 is 15 amino acids long. The DNA for the CDR3 is TGTGCCAGCAGTTACCTTCCGGGAGTTGAGGAAAAACTGTTTTTT. Translating gives CASSYLPGVEEKLFF.

The rearrangement links TRBV19 to TRBJ1-3; D gene uncertain. The germline CDR1 and CDR2 sequences are LNHDA and SQIVND (reference sequence). This CDR3 contains 14 residues. Trimming cost V 5 bases and J 0 bases, with 8 bases left between them. The CDR3 spells CASSPISSGNTIYF. The DNA for the CDR3 is TGTGCCAGTAGTCCGATTTCCTCTGGAAACACCATATATTTT.

In its sample, this clone was seen once. This CDR3 is CASSMGGEETQYF. For the CDR3, the DNA is TGTGCCAGCAGTATGGGGGGCGAAGAGACCCAGTACTTC. The rearrangement links TRBV7-3 to TRBJ2-5; D could derive from TRBD1 or TRBD2 (6 bases each). Trimming removed 6 bases at V and 3 bases at J, with 11 bases between. Per the germline V gene, CDR1 is SGHTA and CDR2 is FQGTGA. This CDR3 spans 13 amino acids.

This sequence joins TRBV19 and TRBJ2-7; TRBD2 might be the D (5 bases). The CDR3 length is 14 residues. The germline V gene encodes CDR1 LNHDA and CDR2 SQIVND (reference sequence). Trimming stripped 6 bases from V and 5 bases from J, with 17 bases between. This chain's CDR3 is CASSLSGATDEQYF. CDR3 sequence (DNA): TGTGCCAGTAGCCTCAGCGGCGCCACCGACGAGCAGTACTTC.

This chain joins TRBV27 and TRBJ2-7, with D perhaps matching TRBD1 (5 bases). CDR1 MNHEY and CDR2 SMNVEV come from the germline V gene (reference sequence). The CDR3 contains 16 residues. V was cut by 3 bases and J by 3 bases, with 18 bases left in between. CDR3 loop: CASSFGAREEGYEQYF. The CDR3 DNA follows: TGTGCCAGCAGTTTTGGGGCCAGGGAAGAAGGCTACGAGCAGTACTTC.

The chain is built from TRBV28 and TRBJ2-3; 7 bases match TRBD1. The V gene end was trimmed by 6 bases and the J gene end by 2 bases; junction bases not matched to a gene: 11. CDR3 size: 16 residues. CDR1 and CDR2 (germline): MDHEN, SYDVKM. In nucleotides, the CDR3 is TGTGCCAGCAGCTTCTTTAGGGGGACAGACACAGATACGCAGTATTTT. Protein product: CASSFFRGTDTDTQYF. Full variable domain (rest looked up from reference TRBV28 and TRBJ2-3): DVKVTQSSRYLVKRTGEKVFLECVQDMDHENMFWYRQDPGLGLRLIYFSYDVKMKEKGDIPEGYSVSREKKERFSLILESASTNQTSMYLCASSFFRGTDTDTQYFGPGTRLTVL.

The chain combines TRBV6-6 with TRBJ1-4; 10 nucleotides match TRBD1. This CDR3 has 14 residues. The V gene's germline CDR1 is MNHNY and CDR2 SVGAGI (reference sequence). After removal of 5 bases from V and 8 bases from J, the junction contained 5 bases not matched to a gene. The CDR3 is CASSRTGGREKLFF. Written as DNA, the CDR3 is TGTGCCAGCAGTAGGACAGGGGGACGCGAAAAACTGTTTTTT.

This clone was seen only once. The chain is built from TRBV27 and TRBJ2-7; 11 bases map to TRBD2. CDR1 MNHEY and CDR2 SMNVEV come from the germline V gene (reference sequence). This CDR3 spans 17 amino acids. The V and J ends lost 4 bases and 9 bases, in that order; junction bases with no gene match: 17. The CDR3 DNA sequence: TGTGCCAGCAGTTCCGGGACTAGCGGCGCCGGTAGAATTGGGCAGTACTTC. Protein sequence: CASSSGTSGAGRIGQYF.